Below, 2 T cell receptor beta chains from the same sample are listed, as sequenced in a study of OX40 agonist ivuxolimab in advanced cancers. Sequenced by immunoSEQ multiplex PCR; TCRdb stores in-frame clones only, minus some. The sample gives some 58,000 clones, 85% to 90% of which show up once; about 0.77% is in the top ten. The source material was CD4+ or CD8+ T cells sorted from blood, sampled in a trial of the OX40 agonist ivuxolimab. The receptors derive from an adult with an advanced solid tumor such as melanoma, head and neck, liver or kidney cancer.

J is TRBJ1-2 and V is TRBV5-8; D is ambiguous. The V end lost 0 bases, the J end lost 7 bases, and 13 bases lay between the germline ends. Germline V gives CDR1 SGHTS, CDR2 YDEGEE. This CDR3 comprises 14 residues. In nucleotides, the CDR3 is TGTGCCAGCAGCTTGGGCGCGGTTAACAGTGGCTACACCTTC. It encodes CASSLGAVNSGYTF.

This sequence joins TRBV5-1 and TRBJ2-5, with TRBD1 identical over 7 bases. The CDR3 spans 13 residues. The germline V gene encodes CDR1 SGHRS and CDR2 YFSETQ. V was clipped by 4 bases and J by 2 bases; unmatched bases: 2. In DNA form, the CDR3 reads TGCGCCAGCAGCCGGGACAGTCAAGAGACCCAGTACTTC. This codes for CASSRDSQETQYF.